Listed below are T cell receptor beta chains from one sample, sequenced in a study of T cells in Graves' hyperthyroidism and ophthalmopathy. One entry per CDR3 protein, called by TCRdb with MiXCR from the multiplex PCR reads. The repertoire holds fewer than 450,000 distinct CDR3 sequences, with about 15% as singletons. Specimen: blood. All receptors come from a woman under 40 with Graves' hyperthyroidism that later progressed to Graves' ophthalmopathy. CDR3s include the opening cysteine and the closing phenylalanine or tryptophan. The D gene is left open where the match is weak. Rows give clone size only sometimes, using once, few, many, or a class for an expanded clone.

-,-,TRBJ2-1,TRBV20-1,12,CSAGGGGYEQFF,TGCAGTGCTGGAGGGGGGGGGTATGAGCAGTTCTTC
-,-,TRBJ1-3,TRBV7-9,17,CASSPLDSLISGNTIYF,TGTGCCAGCAGCCCACTGGACAGCCTAATCTCTGGAAACACCATATATTTT
many,-,TRBJ2-3,TRBV27,15,CASSSDIPGLDTQYF,TGTGCCAGCAGTTCGGACATCCCCGGGCTAGATACGCAGTATTTT
many,-,TRBJ1-2,TRBV10-3,16,CAISESGPQLGYGYTF,TGTGCCATCAGTGAATCGGGACCCCAGTTAGGTTATGGCTACACCTTC
-,-,TRBJ1-2,TRBV2,11,CANLSSSGYTF,TGTGCCAACCTGTCTTCGTCAGGCTACACCTTC
many,-,TRBJ1-5,TRBV3-1,15,CASSRTPEEGQPQHF,TGTGCCAGCAGCCGCACACCTGAGGAGGGGCAGCCCCAGCATTTT
-,-,TRBJ1-4,TRBV5-1,13,CASRWATNEKLFF,TGCGCCAGCCGGTGGGCAACTAATGAAAAACTGTTTTTT
-,TRBD1,TRBJ1-2,TRBV30,13,CAWSVQGARGYTF,TGTGCCTGGAGTGTGCAGGGGGCGAGGGGCTACACCTTC
many,-,TRBJ2-2,TRBV12-3/TRBV12-4,14,CASSLPRHTGELFF,TGTGCCAGCAGTTTGCCCAGACACACCGGGGAGCTGTTTTTT
-,-,TRBJ2-7,TRBV28,15,CASSLLGPKPGEQYF,TGTGCCAGCAGTTTACTTGGCCCCAAGCCGGGAGAGCAGTACTTC
many,TRBD2,TRBJ2-1,TRBV2,15,CASSLLAGGPSEQFF,TGTGCCAGCAGTTTACTAGCGGGAGGGCCCTCTGAGCAGTTCTTC
many,TRBD1,TRBJ1-2,TRBV5-1,15,CASSPTGPSNYGYTF,TGCGCCAGCAGTCCGACAGGGCCTTCTAACTATGGCTACACCTTC
-,TRBD1,TRBJ2-7,TRBV6-5,16,CASSFKTTGDLNEQYF,TGTGCCAGCAGTTTCAAAACAACAGGGGATCTTAACGAGCAGTACTTC
once,TRBD1,TRBJ1-5,TRBV19,13,CASLGTGNQPQHF,TGTGCCAGTCTCGGGACAGGTAATCAGCCCCAGCATTTT
few,-,TRBJ2-2,TRBV24-1,15,CATSDLRTNTRELFF,TGTGCCACCAGTGATTTAAGGACCAACACCAGGGAGCTGTTTTTT
many,-,TRBJ1-2,TRBV20-1,11,CSAIIRDGYTF,TGCAGTGCCATAATCAGGGATGGCTACACCTTC
-,-,TRBJ2-1,TRBV30,13,CSWATGYYNEQFF,TGTTCCTGGGCGACAGGCTACTACAATGAGCAGTTCTTC
few,-,TRBJ1-2,TRBV28,14,CASSLRGSNYGYTF,TGTGCCAGCAGTTTACGGGGGTCTAACTATGGCTACACCTTC